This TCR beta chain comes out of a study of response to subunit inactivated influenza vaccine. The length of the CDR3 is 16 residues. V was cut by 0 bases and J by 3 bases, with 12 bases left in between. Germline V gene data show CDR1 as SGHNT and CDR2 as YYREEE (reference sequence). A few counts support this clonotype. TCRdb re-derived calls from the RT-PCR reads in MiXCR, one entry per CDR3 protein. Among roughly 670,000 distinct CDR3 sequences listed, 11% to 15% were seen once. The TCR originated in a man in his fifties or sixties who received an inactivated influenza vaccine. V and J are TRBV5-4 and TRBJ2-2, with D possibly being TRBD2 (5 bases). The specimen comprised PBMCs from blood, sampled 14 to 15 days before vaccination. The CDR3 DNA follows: TGTGCCAGCAGCTTGGGGTCCGAGGGCGACACCGGGGAGCTGTTTTTT. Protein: CASSLGSEGDTGELFF. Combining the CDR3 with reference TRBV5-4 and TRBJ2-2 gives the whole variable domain ETGVTQSPTHLIKTRGQQVTLRCSSQSGHNTVSWYQQALGQGPQFIFQYYREEENGRGNFPPRFSGLQFPNYSSELNVNALELDDSALYLCASSLGSEGDTGELFFGEGSRLTVL.